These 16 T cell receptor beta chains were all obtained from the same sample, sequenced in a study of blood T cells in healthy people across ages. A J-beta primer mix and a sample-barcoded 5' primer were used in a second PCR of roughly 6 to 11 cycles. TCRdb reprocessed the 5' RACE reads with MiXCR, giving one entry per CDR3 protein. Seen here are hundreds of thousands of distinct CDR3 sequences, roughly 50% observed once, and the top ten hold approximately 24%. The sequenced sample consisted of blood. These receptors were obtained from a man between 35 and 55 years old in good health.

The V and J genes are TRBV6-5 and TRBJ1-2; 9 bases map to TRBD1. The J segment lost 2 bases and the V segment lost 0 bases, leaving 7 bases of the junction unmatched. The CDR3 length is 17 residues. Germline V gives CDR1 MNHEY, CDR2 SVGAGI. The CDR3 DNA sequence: TGTGCCAGCAGTTACTCTCCGGCCGGGACAGGGAACTATGGCTACACCTTC. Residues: CASSYSPAGTGNYGYTF.

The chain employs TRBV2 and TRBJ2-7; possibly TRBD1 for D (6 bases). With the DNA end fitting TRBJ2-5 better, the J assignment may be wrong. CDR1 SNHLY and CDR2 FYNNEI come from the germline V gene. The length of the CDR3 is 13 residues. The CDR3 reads CASRSRGLETQYF. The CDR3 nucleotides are TGTGCCAGCAGAAGCAGGGGTTTAGAGACCCAGTACTTC.

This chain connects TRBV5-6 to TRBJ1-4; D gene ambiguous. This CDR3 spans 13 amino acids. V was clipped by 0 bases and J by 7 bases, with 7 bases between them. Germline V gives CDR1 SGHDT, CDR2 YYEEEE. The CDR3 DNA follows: TGTGCCAGCAGCTTGGGAACCACTGAAAAACTGTTTTTT. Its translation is CASSLGTTEKLFF.

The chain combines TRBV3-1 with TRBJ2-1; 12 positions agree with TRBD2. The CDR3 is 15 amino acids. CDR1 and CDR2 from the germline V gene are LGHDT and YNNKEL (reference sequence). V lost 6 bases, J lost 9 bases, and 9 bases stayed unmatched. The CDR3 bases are TGTGCCAGCAGGCTTCTAGCGGGAGGGCTGGGTGAGCAGTTCTTC. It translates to CASRLLAGGLGEQFF.

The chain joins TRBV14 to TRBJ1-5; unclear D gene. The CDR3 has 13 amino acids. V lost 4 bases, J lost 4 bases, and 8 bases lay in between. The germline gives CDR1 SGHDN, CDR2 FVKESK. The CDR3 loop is CASSRSGNQPQHF. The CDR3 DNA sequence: TGTGCCAGCAGCCGGTCCGGAAATCAGCCCCAGCATTTT.

Here the CDR3 reads CASSTDGSSGYEQYF. CDR3 nucleotide sequence: TGTGCCAGCAGTACCGACGGGAGTTCGGGTTACGAGCAGTACTTC. The V and J genes are TRBV7-2 and TRBJ2-7, with D possibly matching TRBD2 (6 bases). Per germline, CDR1 SGHTA and CDR2 FQGNSA. The ends were cut back, 6 bases at V and 4 bases at J, with 19 bases in the middle. CDR3 length equals 15 residues.

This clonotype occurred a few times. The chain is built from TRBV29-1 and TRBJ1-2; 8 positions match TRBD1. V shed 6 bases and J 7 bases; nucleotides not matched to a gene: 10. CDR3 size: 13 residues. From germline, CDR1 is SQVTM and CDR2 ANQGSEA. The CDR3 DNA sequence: TGCAGCGTCGTTACAGGGGGTCAGGGTGGCTACACCTTC. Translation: CSVVTGGQGGYTF. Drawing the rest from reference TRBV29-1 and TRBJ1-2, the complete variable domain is SAVISQKPSRDICQRGTSLTIQCQVDSQVTMMFWYRQQPGQSLTLIATANQGSEATYESGFVIDKFPISRPNLTFSTLTVSNMSPEDSSIYLCSVVTGGQGGYTFGSGTRLTVV.

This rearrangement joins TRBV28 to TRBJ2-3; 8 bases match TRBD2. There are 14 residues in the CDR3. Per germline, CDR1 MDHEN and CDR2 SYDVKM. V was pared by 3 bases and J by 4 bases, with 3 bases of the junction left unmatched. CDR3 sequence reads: CASSFNGRADTQYF. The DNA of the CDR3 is TGTGCCAGCAGTTTTAACGGGAGGGCAGATACGCAGTATTTT.

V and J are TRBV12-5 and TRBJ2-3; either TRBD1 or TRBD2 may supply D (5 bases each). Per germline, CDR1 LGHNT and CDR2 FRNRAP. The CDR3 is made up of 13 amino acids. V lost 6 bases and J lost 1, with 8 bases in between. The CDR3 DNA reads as TGTGCTAGTGGCCGGGACCGCACAGATACGCAGTATTTT. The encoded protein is CASGRDRTDTQYF.

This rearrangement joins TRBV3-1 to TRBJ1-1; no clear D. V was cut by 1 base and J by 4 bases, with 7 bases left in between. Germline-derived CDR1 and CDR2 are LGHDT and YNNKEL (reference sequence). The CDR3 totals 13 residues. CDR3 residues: CASSQGRTTEAFF. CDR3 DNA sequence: TGTGCCAGCAGCCAAGGGCGAACCACTGAAGCTTTCTTT.

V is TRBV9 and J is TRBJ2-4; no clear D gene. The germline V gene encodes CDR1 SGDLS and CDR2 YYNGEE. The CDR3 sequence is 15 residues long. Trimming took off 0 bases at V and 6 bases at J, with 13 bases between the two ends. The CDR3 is CASSVEPGQTNIQYF. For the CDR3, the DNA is TGTGCCAGCAGCGTAGAACCCGGGCAGACAAACATTCAGTACTTC. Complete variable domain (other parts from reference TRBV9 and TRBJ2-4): DSGVTQTPKHLITATGQRVTLRCSPRSGDLSVYWYQQSLDQGLQFLIQYYNGEERAKGNILERFSAQQFPDLHSELNLSSLELGDSALYFCASSVEPGQTNIQYFGAGTRLSVL.

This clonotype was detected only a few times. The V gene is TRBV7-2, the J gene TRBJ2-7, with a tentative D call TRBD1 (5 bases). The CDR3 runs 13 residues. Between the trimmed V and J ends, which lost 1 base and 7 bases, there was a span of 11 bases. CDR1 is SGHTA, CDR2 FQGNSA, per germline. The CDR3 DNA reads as TGTGCCAGCAGCTTAGAGGTGGGGCGGGAGCAGTACTTC. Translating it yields CASSLEVGREQYF.

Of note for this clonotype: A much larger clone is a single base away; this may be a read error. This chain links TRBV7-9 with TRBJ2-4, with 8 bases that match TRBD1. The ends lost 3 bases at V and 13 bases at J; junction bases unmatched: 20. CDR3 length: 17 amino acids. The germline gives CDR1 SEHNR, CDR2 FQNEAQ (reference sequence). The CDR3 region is CASSFTRQGSIYNEQYF. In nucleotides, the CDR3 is TGTGCCAGCAGCTTCACTAGACAGGGGAGCATCTACAATGAGCAGTACTTC.

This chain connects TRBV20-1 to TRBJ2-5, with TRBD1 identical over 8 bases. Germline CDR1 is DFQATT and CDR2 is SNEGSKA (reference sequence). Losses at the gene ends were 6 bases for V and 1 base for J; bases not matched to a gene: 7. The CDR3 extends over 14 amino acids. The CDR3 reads CSAPIGTGQETQYF. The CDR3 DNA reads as TGCAGTGCCCCGATCGGGACAGGCCAAGAGACCCAGTACTTC.

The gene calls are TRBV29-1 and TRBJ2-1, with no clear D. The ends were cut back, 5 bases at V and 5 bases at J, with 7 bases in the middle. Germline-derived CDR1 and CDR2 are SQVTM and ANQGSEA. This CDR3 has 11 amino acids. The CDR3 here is CSVLWNNEQFF. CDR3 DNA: TGCAGCGTTCTTTGGAACAATGAGCAGTTCTTC.

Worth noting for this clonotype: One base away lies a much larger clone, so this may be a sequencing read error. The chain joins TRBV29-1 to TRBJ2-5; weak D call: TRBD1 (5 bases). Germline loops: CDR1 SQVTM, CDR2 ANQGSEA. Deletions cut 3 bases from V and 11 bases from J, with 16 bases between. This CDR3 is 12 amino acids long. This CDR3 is CSVDTGYNEQYF. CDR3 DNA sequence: TGCAGCGTTGACACAGGATACAATGAGCAGTACTTC. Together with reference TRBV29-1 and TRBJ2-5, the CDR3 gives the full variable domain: SAVISQKPSRDICQRGTSLTIQCQVDSQVTMMFWYRQQPGQSLTLIATANQGSEATYESGFVIDKFPISRPNLTFSTLTVSNMSPEDSSIYLCSVDTGYNEQYFGPGTRLLVL.